This is a list of T cell receptor beta chains from one sample in a study of blood T cell repertoires in COVID-19. Clones were sequenced by immunoSEQ multiplex PCR, and TCRdb holds only the in-frame ones, with some missing. The repertoire holds roughly 140,000 clones, with around 88% as singletons. The sequenced material came from peripheral blood. These receptors were taken from a human donor in a cohort sampled during active COVID-19. CDR3s include the opening cysteine and the closing phenylalanine or tryptophan. Each record gives: J gene, V gene, clone size, D gene, CDR3 protein, CDR3 DNA. A D gene is named only where the DNA matches it firmly. Expanded clones are given a class, and other clones once, few, many or no size at all.

j_call: TRBJ2-5; v_call: TRBV12-3/TRBV12-4; clone_size: NA; d_call: TRBD1; cdr3_aa: CASSTGTEQTQYF; cdr3_nt: TGTGCCAGCAGTACCGGGACAGAACAGACCCAGTACTTC
j_call: TRBJ1-1; v_call: TRBV19; clone_size: few; d_call: NA; cdr3_aa: CASSIVQGGTEAFF; cdr3_nt: TGTGCCAGTAGTATAGTGCAGGGTGGGACTGAAGCTTTCTTT
j_call: TRBJ2-5; v_call: TRBV7-3; clone_size: once; d_call: TRBD2; cdr3_aa: CASSPSGGQETQYF; cdr3_nt: TGTGCCAGCAGCCCATCCGGGGGGCAAGAGACCCAGTACTTC
j_call: TRBJ1-5; v_call: TRBV19; clone_size: NA; d_call: NA; cdr3_aa: CASTTDSFNQPQHF; cdr3_nt: TGTGCCAGTACCACGGACAGTTTCAATCAGCCCCAGCATTTT
j_call: TRBJ1-1; v_call: TRBV10-3; clone_size: NA; d_call: TRBD1; cdr3_aa: CAISDLDRDNTEAFF; cdr3_nt: TGTGCCATCAGTGATTTAGACAGGGATAACACTGAAGCTTTCTTT
j_call: TRBJ2-1; v_call: TRBV29-1; clone_size: NA; d_call: TRBD1; cdr3_aa: CSVGPGGDEQFF; cdr3_nt: TGCAGCGTTGGACCAGGGGGCGATGAGCAGTTCTTC
j_call: TRBJ2-2; v_call: TRBV27; clone_size: once; d_call: TRBD2; cdr3_aa: CASSPQSALAGGNTGELFF; cdr3_nt: TGTGCCAGCAGTCCACAAAGCGCCCTAGCGGGGGGGAACACCGGGGAGCTGTTTTTT
j_call: TRBJ1-4; v_call: TRBV5-1; clone_size: NA; d_call: TRBD1; cdr3_aa: CASSIQGNEKLFF; cdr3_nt: TGCGCCAGCAGCATACAGGGGAATGAAAAACTGTTTTTT
j_call: TRBJ1-1; v_call: TRBV6-6; clone_size: NA; d_call: TRBD1; cdr3_aa: CASRNRGRTEAFF; cdr3_nt: TGTGCCAGCAGAAACAGGGGGCGGACTGAAGCTTTCTTT
j_call: TRBJ2-7; v_call: TRBV12-3/TRBV12-4; clone_size: once; d_call: TRBD1; cdr3_aa: CASSPGQVGEQYF; cdr3_nt: TGTGCCAGCAGTCCGGGACAGGTGGGCGAGCAGTACTTC
j_call: TRBJ2-5; v_call: TRBV5-1; clone_size: NA; d_call: NA; cdr3_aa: CASSIPGLQETQYF; cdr3_nt: TGCGCCAGCAGCATTCCAGGGCTGCAAGAGACCCAGTACTTC
j_call: TRBJ1-2; v_call: TRBV19; clone_size: NA; d_call: NA; cdr3_aa: CASSIFYGANYGYTF; cdr3_nt: TGTGCCAGTAGTATTTTTTACGGAGCTAACTATGGCTACACCTTC
j_call: TRBJ2-2; v_call: TRBV5-1; clone_size: NA; d_call: TRBD2; cdr3_aa: CASSVAGAAVTGELFF; cdr3_nt: TGCGCCAGCAGTGTAGCGGGGGCCGCGGTTACCGGGGAGCTGTTTTTT
j_call: TRBJ1-2; v_call: TRBV6-5; clone_size: NA; d_call: NA; cdr3_aa: CASSFRPSRGYTF; cdr3_nt: TGTGCCAGCAGTTTCCGACCATCTAGGGGCTACACCTTC
j_call: TRBJ1-3; v_call: TRBV2; clone_size: NA; d_call: TRBD1; cdr3_aa: CASSATGRNTIYF; cdr3_nt: TGTGCCAGCAGTGCGACAGGGAGAAACACCATATATTTT
j_call: TRBJ1-5; v_call: TRBV3-1/TRBV3-2; clone_size: NA; d_call: TRBD1; cdr3_aa: CASSRQGYNQPQHF; cdr3_nt: TGTGCCAGCAGCCGACAGGGGTACAATCAGCCCCAGCATTTT
j_call: TRBJ1-1; v_call: TRBV10-3; clone_size: NA; d_call: TRBD1; cdr3_aa: CATRDRGRTEAFF; cdr3_nt: TGTGCCACGCGGGACAGGGGGCGGACTGAAGCTTTCTTT
j_call: TRBJ1-5; v_call: TRBV4-1; clone_size: NA; d_call: NA; cdr3_aa: CASSQGPNQPQHF; cdr3_nt: TGCGCCAGCAGCCAAGGGCCCAATCAGCCCCAGCATTTT
j_call: TRBJ2-2; v_call: TRBV7-7; clone_size: NA; d_call: TRBD2; cdr3_aa: CASSLDQRGADTGELFF; cdr3_nt: TGTGCCAGCAGCTTAGACCAGCGGGGGGCGGACACCGGGGAGCTGTTTTTT
j_call: TRBJ1-1; v_call: TRBV25-1; clone_size: NA; d_call: NA; cdr3_aa: CASSDGVIPEAFF; cdr3_nt: TGTGCCAGCAGTGATGGAGTGATTCCTGAAGCTTTCTTT
j_call: TRBJ2-5; v_call: TRBV3-1/TRBV3-2; clone_size: NA; d_call: TRBD1; cdr3_aa: CASSQGTGIQETQYF; cdr3_nt: TGTGCCAGCAGCCAAGGGACAGGGATCCAAGAGACCCAGTACTTC
j_call: TRBJ2-5; v_call: TRBV3-1/TRBV3-2; clone_size: NA; d_call: NA; cdr3_aa: CASSGDSRAQETQYF; cdr3_nt: TGTGCCAGCAGCGGCGACAGCCGCGCCCAAGAGACCCAGTACTTC
j_call: TRBJ1-2; v_call: TRBV7-2; clone_size: once; d_call: NA; cdr3_aa: CASSPRSGYGYTF; cdr3_nt: TGTGCCAGCAGCCCGAGATCAGGGTATGGCTACACCTTC
j_call: TRBJ1-2; v_call: TRBV6-5; clone_size: NA; d_call: NA; cdr3_aa: CASSHLAGVNYGYTF; cdr3_nt: TGTGCCAGCAGTCACCTTGCGGGCGTTAACTATGGCTACACCTTC
j_call: TRBJ2-1; v_call: TRBV19; clone_size: NA; d_call: NA; cdr3_aa: CASSMIRTVLFNEQFF; cdr3_nt: TGTGCCAGTAGTATGATCCGGACAGTCCTTTTCAATGAGCAGTTCTTC
j_call: TRBJ2-7; v_call: TRBV13; clone_size: NA; d_call: TRBD2; cdr3_aa: CASGGRNEQYF; cdr3_nt: TGTGCCTCGGGGGGTCGGAACGAGCAGTACTTC
j_call: TRBJ2-7; v_call: TRBV9; clone_size: NA; d_call: NA; cdr3_aa: CASSVAPAGSSYEQYF; cdr3_nt: TGTGCCAGCAGCGTAGCTCCAGCGGGTAGCTCCTACGAGCAGTACTTC
j_call: TRBJ2-1; v_call: TRBV3-1/TRBV3-2; clone_size: NA; d_call: TRBD2; cdr3_aa: CASSQEVRGLGSYNEQFF; cdr3_nt: TGTGCCAGCAGCCAAGAAGTGAGGGGACTAGGGTCCTACAATGAGCAGTTCTTC
j_call: TRBJ2-3; v_call: TRBV11-2; clone_size: NA; d_call: NA; cdr3_aa: CASSLDRDTQYF; cdr3_nt: TGTGCCAGCAGCTTAGATCGGGATACGCAGTATTTT
j_call: TRBJ1-5; v_call: TRBV5-5; clone_size: NA; d_call: TRBD1; cdr3_aa: CASSNHSLQGKPQHF; cdr3_nt: TGTGCCAGCAGCAATCATAGCCTACAGGGGAAGCCCCAGCATTTT
j_call: TRBJ1-5; v_call: TRBV10-3; clone_size: NA; d_call: NA; cdr3_aa: CAISERRISGISNQPQHF; cdr3_nt: TGTGCCATCAGTGAGAGACGGATTAGCGGGATTAGCAATCAGCCCCAGCATTTT
j_call: TRBJ2-7; v_call: TRBV10-3; clone_size: NA; d_call: TRBD1; cdr3_aa: CAISDGDRLKIDSYEQYF; cdr3_nt: TGTGCCATCAGTGATGGGGACAGACTCAAAATAGATTCCTACGAGCAGTACTTC
j_call: TRBJ1-5; v_call: TRBV19; clone_size: NA; d_call: NA; cdr3_aa: CASSIGRGISNQPQHF; cdr3_nt: TGTGCCAGTAGTATAGGGCGCGGGATTAGCAATCAGCCCCAGCATTTT
j_call: TRBJ1-5; v_call: TRBV19; clone_size: NA; d_call: NA; cdr3_aa: CASSPIRTANNQPQHF; cdr3_nt: TGTGCCAGTAGCCCGATACGGACAGCTAACAATCAGCCCCAGCATTTT
j_call: TRBJ1-6; v_call: TRBV2; clone_size: NA; d_call: NA; cdr3_aa: CASREGPYNSPLHF; cdr3_nt: TGTGCCAGCAGGGAGGGGCCCTATAATTCACCCCTCCACTTT
j_call: TRBJ2-7; v_call: TRBV6-5; clone_size: NA; d_call: TRBD1; cdr3_aa: CASSFSGQTYEQYF; cdr3_nt: TGTGCCAGCTCATTCTCGGGACAGACCTACGAGCAGTACTTC
j_call: TRBJ2-2; v_call: TRBV10-3; clone_size: many; d_call: NA; cdr3_aa: CAISGYRDPEATGELFF; cdr3_nt: TGTGCCATCAGTGGCTACAGGGACCCTGAGGCCACCGGGGAGCTGTTTTTT
j_call: TRBJ2-2; v_call: TRBV2; clone_size: NA; d_call: NA; cdr3_aa: CASSAGVGELFF; cdr3_nt: TGTGCCAGCAGTGCTGGAGTCGGGGAGCTGTTTTTT
j_call: TRBJ1-2; v_call: TRBV15; clone_size: NA; d_call: NA; cdr3_aa: CATSRDLAGGIVAGYTF; cdr3_nt: TGTGCCACCAGCAGAGATCTGGCAGGAGGAATCGTGGCCGGCTACACCTTC
j_call: TRBJ2-6; v_call: TRBV19; clone_size: NA; d_call: TRBD2; cdr3_aa: CASSIGGGTSGANVLTF; cdr3_nt: TGTGCCAGTAGTATCGGCGGGGGGACCTCTGGGGCCAACGTCCTGACTTTC
j_call: TRBJ2-5; v_call: TRBV5-1; clone_size: NA; d_call: NA; cdr3_aa: CASSLAPGSQETQYF; cdr3_nt: TGCGCCAGCAGCTTGGCACCGGGATCTCAAGAGACCCAGTACTTC
j_call: TRBJ2-3; v_call: TRBV19; clone_size: NA; d_call: NA; cdr3_aa: CASSPSKPSTDTQYF; cdr3_nt: TGTGCCAGTAGTCCCTCCAAGCCTAGCACAGATACGCAGTATTTT
j_call: TRBJ2-2; v_call: TRBV29-1; clone_size: NA; d_call: NA; cdr3_aa: CSSRGGTGELFF; cdr3_nt: TGCAGCTCGCGGGGCGGCACCGGGGAGCTGTTTTTT
j_call: TRBJ2-7; v_call: TRBV4-1; clone_size: few; d_call: TRBD1; cdr3_aa: CASSQIGTGKSGEQYF; cdr3_nt: TGCGCCAGCAGCCAAATCGGGACAGGGAAGTCTGGCGAGCAGTACTTC
j_call: TRBJ2-2; v_call: TRBV9; clone_size: NA; d_call: TRBD2; cdr3_aa: CASSVVAGGPSTGELFF; cdr3_nt: TGTGCCAGCAGCGTAGTAGCGGGGGGGCCAAGCACCGGGGAGCTGTTTTTT
j_call: TRBJ2-5; v_call: TRBV7-3; clone_size: NA; d_call: TRBD2; cdr3_aa: CASSALAGSQETQYF; cdr3_nt: TGTGCCAGCAGCGCACTAGCGGGGAGCCAAGAGACCCAGTACTTC
j_call: TRBJ2-1; v_call: TRBV5-4; clone_size: NA; d_call: TRBD1; cdr3_aa: CASTLQDRATYNEQFF; cdr3_nt: TGTGCCAGCACCTTACAGGACAGGGCGACCTACAATGAGCAGTTCTTC
j_call: TRBJ1-1; v_call: TRBV5-1; clone_size: NA; d_call: NA; cdr3_aa: CARLSDTEAFF; cdr3_nt: TGCGCCAGGTTGTCGGACACTGAAGCTTTCTTT